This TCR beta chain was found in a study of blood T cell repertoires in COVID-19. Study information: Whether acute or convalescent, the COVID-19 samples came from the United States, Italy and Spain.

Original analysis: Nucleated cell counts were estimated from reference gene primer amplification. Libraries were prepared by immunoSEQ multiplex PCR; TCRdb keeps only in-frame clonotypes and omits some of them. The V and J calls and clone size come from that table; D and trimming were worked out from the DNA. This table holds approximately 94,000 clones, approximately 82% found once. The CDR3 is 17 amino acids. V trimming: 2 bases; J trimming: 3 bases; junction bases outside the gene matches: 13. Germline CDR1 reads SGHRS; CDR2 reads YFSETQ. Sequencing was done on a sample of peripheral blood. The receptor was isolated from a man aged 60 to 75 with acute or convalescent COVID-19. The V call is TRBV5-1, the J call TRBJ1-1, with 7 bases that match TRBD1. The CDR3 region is CASSFVTGVSLDTEAFF. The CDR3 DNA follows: TGCGCCAGCAGCTTCGTTACAGGGGTTTCGTTAGACACTGAAGCTTTCTTT. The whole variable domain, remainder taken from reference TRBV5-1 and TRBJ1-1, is KAGVTQTPRYLIKTRGQQVTLSCSPISGHRSVSWYQQTPGQGLQFLFEYFSETQRNKGNFPGRFSGRQFSNSRSEMNVSTLELGDSALYLCASSFVTGVSLDTEAFFGQGTRLTVV.